This entry concerns a single T cell receptor (beta chain). Its specificity is unknown. The Oncomine TCR Beta short-read assay was what sequenced the DNA obtained from cultured CD4+ T cells. TCRdb reprocessed the PCR reads with MiXCR, giving one entry per CDR3 protein. Among roughly 12,000 distinct CDR3 sequences listed, around 60% were seen once. This sample is drawn from a study of vaccination and CD4 T cells after COVID-19. On the study more broadly: Cells were stimulated with overlapping spike peptide pools from SARS-CoV-2, HCoV-NL63, HCoV-OC43 and HCoV-229E. The study, taken as a whole, reports: Spike mono-reactivity held for 304 of 307 vaccine-specific clones in convalescent patients.

The sample's treatment: roughly 11-day PBMC culture with coronavirus spike peptide pools or control peptides (ViraFEST assay). Peptide-pool expansion of antigen-specific T cells preceded TCR sequencing in ViraFEST. The CDR3 has 13 amino acids. The germline V gene encodes CDR1 MNHNS and CDR2 SASEGT. J lost 6 bases, V lost 7 bases, and 8 bases had no gene match. The sequence was collected from a human donor who had recovered from COVID-19. J is TRBJ1-1 and V is TRBV6-1; 7 bases agree with TRBD1. The source material was CD4+ T cells from blood, cultured in vitro. The CDR3 reads CASNGQEVSEAFF. CDR3 bases: TGTGCCAGCAATGGACAGGAGGTCTCTGAAGCTTTCTTT.